The following is a T cell receptor (beta chain) sequence with its context. The CDR3 has 12 amino acids. The V end was cut by 4 bases, the J end by 4 bases, with 8 bases between. Germline CDR1 reads GTSNPN; CDR2 reads SVGIG (reference sequence). Here immunoSEQ multiplex PCR was the method, and the copy in TCRdb shows in-frame clones only, minus some. The profile shows around 97,000 clones, around 80% of them singletons. This sample is part of a study of cytotoxic CD8 clonotypes in ibrutinib-treated CLL. Material: PBMCs, obtained after 12 months of ibrutinib treatment. This sequence was found in a human donor with chronic lymphocytic leukemia. The V gene is TRBV30, the J gene TRBJ1-3; no definite D call. The DNA of the CDR3 is TGTGCCTGGAAGGGCGTGGGAAACACCATATATTTT. Translating it yields CAWKGVGNTIYF.